Listed here is a single T cell receptor beta chain. Its antigen remains undetermined. The record has no base qualities; no much larger clone is one base away. This sample is part of a study of T cell responses to AZD1222 COVID-19 vaccine (dated by TCRdb to 2020 to 2022). With regard to the full study: AZD1222 recipients given second doses at about 4 weeks or at about 12 weeks were pooled, since spike-specific TCR depth and breadth were not found to differ between the two schedules. A total of approximately 240 trial participants underwent TCR sequencing, of whom some 210 received two doses of AZD1222 and about 25 received two doses of the MenACWY control vaccine. Trial participants were enrolled into age subgroups of 18-55, 56-69 and 70-plus years, which contained 148, 28 and 57 TCR-sequenced participants, respectively.

The CDR3 has 14 amino acids, counting the end cysteine and phenylalanine. The CDR3 DNA has 42 bases and is translated from base 1. The germline V gene sets CDR1 to SGHDT and CDR2 to YYEEEE. Ends trimmed: V by 3 bases, J by 6 bases; bases unmatched to a gene: 5. The time point label corresponds to: baseline before first vaccination. Samples from vaccinated people were obtained from the UK trials COV001 and COV002, which included a single-blind randomized controlled phase 2/3 trial of AZD1222 (ChAdOx1 nCoV-19) in healthy adults. Trial participant PBMC samples were collected at day 0 and day 28 after the second dose for TCRbeta chain sequencing. The CDR3 regions of human TCRbeta chains were subjected to immunosequencing. In the authors' own workflow: TCRs in the repertoires were matched against a reference library of SARS-CoV-2-specific TCRs that had been generated with the MIRA antigen-specificity platform. Breadth meant the fraction of unique TCRs that were SARS-CoV-2-associated, whereas depth meant the fraction of total T cells that were SARS-CoV-2-associated. Using the MIRA data, each spike-specific TCR was mapped to the spike region that the TCR reacts to and placed in a CD4 or CD8 class. Log10-transformed breadth and depth values were compared by one-way ANOVA with Sidak's multiple comparisons tests. TCRdb limited this immuneACCESS table to in-frame rearrangements with V and J called. A share of clones is missing; checked studies link under half to unresolved V genes, and the rest is unexplained. Clone size and the V and J calls come from that table; the DNA yielded D and trimming. The sample table holds about 170,000 clones, of which 75% to 90% were seen once. 6% to 8% of the sample lies in the top ten.

What the authors observed across the whole study: No day 14 peak-response samples were available, so repertoires were characterized only after the peak T cell response. CD4 TCRs associated with the vaccine covered the entire spike protein, and the dominant responses were in regions 160-218 and 743-854. Participants were mostly white British and included more females than males, and it was suggested by the authors that clonal diversity may have been underestimated. Conclusions about previously exposed vaccinees are limited, since just five to seven AZD1222 recipients were seropositive for SARS-CoV-2 at baseline. Spike-specific TCR breadth and depth rose significantly after two AZD1222 doses compared with day 0 and with MenACWY recipients. In the small 56-69-year group, the increase in depth fell short of significance, most likely because of low power. Epitopes outside the regions mutated in the B.1.351 and B.1.1.7 variants were reportedly recognized by nearly half of the unique spike-specific TCRs.

The V gene is TRBV5-6 and the J gene is TRBJ1-4; 7 bases in the middle match TRBD1. The sample was peripheral blood, taken on day 0 of AZD1222 vaccination. The TCR sequence derives from an adult in good health. The bases are TGTGCCAGCAGCTCGCGACAGGGTTATGAAAAACTGTTTTTT. This encodes CASSSRQGYEKLFF.